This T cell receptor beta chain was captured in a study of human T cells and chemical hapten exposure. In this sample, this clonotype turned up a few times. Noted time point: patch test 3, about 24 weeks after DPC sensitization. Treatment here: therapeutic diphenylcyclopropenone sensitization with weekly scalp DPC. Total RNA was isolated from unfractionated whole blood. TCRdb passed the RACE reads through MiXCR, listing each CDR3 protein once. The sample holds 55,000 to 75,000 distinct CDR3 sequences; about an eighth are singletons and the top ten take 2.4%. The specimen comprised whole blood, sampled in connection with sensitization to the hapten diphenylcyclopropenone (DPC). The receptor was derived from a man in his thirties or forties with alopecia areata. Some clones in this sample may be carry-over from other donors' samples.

The CDR3 DNA reads TGCGCCAGCAGGACAGAGGGGCAGGAGACCCAGTACTTC. It codes for CASRTEGQETQYF. The V call is TRBV5-1, the J call TRBJ2-5; D possibly uses TRBD1 or TRBD2 (5 bases each). Germline CDR1 SGHRS, CDR2 YFSETQ. V was trimmed by 5 bases and J by 5 bases, leaving 13 bases between them. There are 13 residues in the CDR3.